The T cell receptor beta chain under discussion was sequenced for a study of blood T cell repertoires in COVID-19. Study-level information: Material from acute and convalescent COVID-19 was sourced from the United States, Italy and Spain. The analysed material was cDNA or gDNA that came from T cells, B-cell-depleted T cells, or PBMCs.

Per the original methods: Estimation of nucleated cell counts relied on the amplification of reference gene primers. Generated by immunoSEQ multiplex PCR, the TCRdb table keeps only in-frame clones and is missing some. Clone size and V and J calls were adopted from that table, with D and trimming inferred from the DNA. The sample shows 140,000 or so clones, more than 75% of them seen only once. The CDR3 sequence is 13 residues long. From germline, CDR1 is LNHDA and CDR2 SQIVND (reference sequence). The V end lost 5 bases, the J end lost 5 bases, and 12 bases lay between the germline ends. Material: peripheral blood. The clonotype comes from a man aged 55 to 69 with acute or convalescent COVID-19. The V gene is TRBV19, the J gene TRBJ1-1; D ambiguous. In DNA, the CDR3 is TGTGCCAGTAGTCCCTCCGCGGGGACTGAAGCTTTCTTT. This gives the protein CASSPSAGTEAFF.